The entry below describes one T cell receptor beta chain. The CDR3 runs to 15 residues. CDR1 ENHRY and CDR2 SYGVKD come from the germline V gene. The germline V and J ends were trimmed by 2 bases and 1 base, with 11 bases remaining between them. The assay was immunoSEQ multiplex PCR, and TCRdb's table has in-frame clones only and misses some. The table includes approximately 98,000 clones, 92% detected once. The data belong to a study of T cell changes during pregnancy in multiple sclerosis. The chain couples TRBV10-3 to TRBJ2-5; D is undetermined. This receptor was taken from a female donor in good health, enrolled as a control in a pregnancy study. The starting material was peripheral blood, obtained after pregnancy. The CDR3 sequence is CAISEMKTVQETQYF. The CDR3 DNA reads TGTGCCATCAGTGAGATGAAAACAGTCCAAGAGACCCAGTACTTC.